This T cell receptor (beta chain) was retrieved from a study of T-cell memory formation after mild COVID-19. Study-wide results and limits: From day 15 to 85, contracting clones were balanced between CD4 and CD8, whereas later expanders leaned toward CD4+. Memory cells collected pre-infection included some clones that later responded, suggesting cross-reactive memory joined.

On this clonotype: The antigen remains unidentified.

Employing constant-segment primers, 5'RACE generated TCR alpha and TCR beta cDNA libraries bearing sample barcodes and UMIs. TCRdb analysed the 5' RACE reads with MiXCR anew, one entry per CDR3 protein. The sample yields 100,000 to 150,000 distinct CDR3 sequences, approximately 15% seen once. The CDR3 is made up of 14 amino acids. V shed 6 bases and J 3 bases; nucleotides not matched to a gene: 4. Germline CDR1 DFQATT, CDR2 SNEGSKA (reference sequence). Material for sequencing was PBMCs or a T cell subset sorted from them (not recorded which). The sequence was collected from a man between 18 and 29 years old who had mild COVID-19 (a few samples of this study predate the infection). Cell type and time point are not known. V usage is TRBV20-1 and J usage is TRBJ2-4; 11 bases are a match to TRBD2. CDR3 region: CSAPTSGDKNIQYF. The CDR3 nucleotides read TGCAGTGCCCCGACTAGCGGGGACAAAAACATTCAGTACTTC.